One and the same sample provided the 8 T cell receptor beta chains below, sequenced in a study of blood T cell repertoires in COVID-19. Sequenced by immunoSEQ multiplex PCR; TCRdb stores in-frame clones only, minus some. The data contain about 330,000 clones, around nine tenths of them singletons. Sequenced material: PBMCs or T cells enriched from blood (not recorded which). The receptors here all came from a woman aged 25-40 years who had recovered from COVID-19.

The CDR3 sequence: CASRRTSSYNSPLHF. The CDR3, as DNA: TGTGCCAGCAGGAGGACATCCTCCTATAATTCACCCCTCCACTTT. The gene calls are TRBV7-8 and TRBJ1-6; the D gene is possibly TRBD1 (5 bases). The CDR3 is 15 amino acids. Trimming removed 6 bases from V and 0 bases from J, with 9 bases in between. Germline values: CDR1 SGHVS, CDR2 FQNEAQ.

This clone was detected only a few times. The V call is TRBV28, the J call TRBJ1-1; D gene ambiguous. Germline V gene sequence: CDR1 MDHEN, CDR2 SYDVKM. The CDR3 covers 12 residues. Trimming shortened V by 2 bases and J by 9 bases, and 10 bases separated the two germline ends. The CDR3 DNA is TGTGCCAGCAGTTTAGCGGCAGCCAAAGCTTTCTTT. This translates into CASSLAAAKAFF.

This chain links TRBV29-1 with TRBJ2-1, with 7 bases fitting TRBD2. This CDR3 has 14 residues. CDR1 is SQVTM and CDR2 is ANQGSEA in the germline V gene. V was pared by 6 bases and J by 2 bases, with 7 bases of the junction left unmatched. The DNA of the CDR3 is TGCAGCGTACTAGAGCGGGGCCCCTACAATGAGCAGTTCTTC. Protein: CSVLERGPYNEQFF.

This sequence joins TRBV19 and TRBJ1-2, with 9 bases matching TRBD1. V shed 3 bases, J shed 4 bases, and the junction held 15 bases outside the gene matches. CDR3 length: 18 residues. Germline V lookup: CDR1 LNHDA, CDR2 SQIVND (reference sequence). CDR3 DNA sequence: TGTGCCAGTAGTATCCTGGGGACAGGGAGGGCTATCGGCTATGGCTACACCTTC. It is translated as CASSILGTGRAIGYGYTF.

This sequence joins TRBV7-2 and TRBJ2-3; a weak D match, TRBD1 (6 bases). Germline CDR1 SGHTA, CDR2 FQGNSA. Trimming shortened V by 2 bases and J by 6 bases, and 12 bases separated the two germline ends. The CDR3 totals 14 residues. The CDR3 protein is CASSLRGGRDTQYF. The CDR3 DNA sequence: TGTGCCAGCAGCTTACGAGGGGGAAGGGATACGCAGTATTTT.

This clone was picked up a small number of times. The V call is TRBV27, the J call TRBJ1-1; D uncertain. CDR1 and CDR2 from the germline V gene are MNHEY and SMNVEV (reference sequence). V lost 1 base and J lost 8, with 8 bases in between. CDR3 length: 12 amino acids. Here the CDR3 reads CASSLLGREAFF. CDR3 nucleotides: TGTGCCAGCAGTTTATTGGGCAGAGAAGCTTTCTTT.

The rearrangement joins TRBV5-6 to TRBJ1-4; TRBD1 agrees at 10 bases. The CDR3 covers 14 residues. Germline V CDR1 and CDR2: SGHDT, YYEEEE. V was clipped by 4 bases and J by 6 bases; unmatched bases: 3. CDR3 sequence reads: CASSPGTGDEKLFF. In nucleotides, the CDR3 is TGTGCCAGCAGCCCCGGGACAGGGGATGAAAAACTGTTTTTT.

The CDR3 nucleotides are TGCGCCAGCAGCCTAACCCCTAGTGAGACCACAGATACGCAGTATTTT. Protein sequence: CASSLTPSETTDTQYF. The genes are TRBV4-3 and TRBJ2-3, with D uncertain. The CDR3 runs 16 residues. Germline V gives CDR1 LGHNA, CDR2 YSLEER. Trimming cost V 4 bases and J 2 bases, with 16 bases left between them.